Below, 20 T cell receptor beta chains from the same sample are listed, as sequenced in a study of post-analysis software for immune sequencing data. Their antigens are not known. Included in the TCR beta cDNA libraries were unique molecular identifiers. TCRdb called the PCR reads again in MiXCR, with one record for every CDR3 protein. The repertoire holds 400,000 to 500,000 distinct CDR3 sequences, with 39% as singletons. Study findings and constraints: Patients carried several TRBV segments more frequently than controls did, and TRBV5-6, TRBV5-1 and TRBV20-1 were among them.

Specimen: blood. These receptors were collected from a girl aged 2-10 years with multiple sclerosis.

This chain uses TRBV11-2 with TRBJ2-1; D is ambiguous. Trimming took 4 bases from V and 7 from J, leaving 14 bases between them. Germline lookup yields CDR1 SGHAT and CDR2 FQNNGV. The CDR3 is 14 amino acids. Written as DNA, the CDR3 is TGTGCCAGCAGCTCCGGTGAGGCCATAAATGAGCAGTTCTTC. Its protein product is CASSSGEAINEQFF.

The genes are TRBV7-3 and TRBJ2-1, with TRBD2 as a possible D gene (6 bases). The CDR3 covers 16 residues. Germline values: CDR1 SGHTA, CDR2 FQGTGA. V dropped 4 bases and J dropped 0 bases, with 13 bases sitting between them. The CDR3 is CASSSLATSSYNEQFF. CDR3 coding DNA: TGTGCCAGCAGCTCGCTAGCGACGAGCTCCTACAATGAGCAGTTCTTC.

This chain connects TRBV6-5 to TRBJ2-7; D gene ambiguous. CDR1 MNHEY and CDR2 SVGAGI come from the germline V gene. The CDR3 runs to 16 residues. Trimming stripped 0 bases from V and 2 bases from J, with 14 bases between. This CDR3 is CASSYSTPEAPYEQYF. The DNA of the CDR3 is TGTGCCAGCAGTTACTCGACGCCCGAAGCCCCCTACGAGCAGTACTTC.

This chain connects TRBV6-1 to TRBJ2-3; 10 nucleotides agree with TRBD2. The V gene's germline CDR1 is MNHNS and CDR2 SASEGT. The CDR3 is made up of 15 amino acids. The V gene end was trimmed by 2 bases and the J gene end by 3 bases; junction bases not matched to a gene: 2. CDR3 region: CASSEYSGRTDTQYF. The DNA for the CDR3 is TGTGCCAGCAGTGAATATAGCGGGAGGACAGATACGCAGTATTTT.

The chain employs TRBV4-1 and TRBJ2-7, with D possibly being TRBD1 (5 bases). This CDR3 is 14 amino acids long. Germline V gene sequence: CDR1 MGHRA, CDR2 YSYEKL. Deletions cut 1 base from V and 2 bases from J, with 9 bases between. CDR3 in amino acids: CASSQGGRAYEQYF. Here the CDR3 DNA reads TGCGCCAGCAGCCAAGGGGGCAGAGCCTACGAGCAGTACTTC.

CDR3: CASSPRDFTDTQYF. As DNA, the CDR3 is TGTGCCAGCAGTCCCCGGGACTTCACAGATACGCAGTATTTT. The chain links TRBV12-3 or TRBV12-4 to TRBJ2-3; maybe TRBD2 (6 bases). This CDR3 region has 14 residues. Trimming removed 5 bases at V and 2 bases at J, with 11 bases between.

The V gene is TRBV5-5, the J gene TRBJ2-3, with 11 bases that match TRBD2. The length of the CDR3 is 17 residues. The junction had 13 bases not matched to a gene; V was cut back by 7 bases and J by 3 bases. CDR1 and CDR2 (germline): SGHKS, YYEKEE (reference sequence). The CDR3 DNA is TGTGCCAGCCGTCTCGGTCTAGCGGGGGGATGGACAGATACGCAGTATTTT. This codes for CASRLGLAGGWTDTQYF.

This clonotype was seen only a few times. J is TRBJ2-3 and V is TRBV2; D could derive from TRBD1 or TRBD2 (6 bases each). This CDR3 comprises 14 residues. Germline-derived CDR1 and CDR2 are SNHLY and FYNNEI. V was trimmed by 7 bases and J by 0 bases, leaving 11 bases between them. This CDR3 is CASIPGASTDTQYF. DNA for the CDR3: TGTGCCAGCATCCCGGGGGCGAGCACAGATACGCAGTATTTT.

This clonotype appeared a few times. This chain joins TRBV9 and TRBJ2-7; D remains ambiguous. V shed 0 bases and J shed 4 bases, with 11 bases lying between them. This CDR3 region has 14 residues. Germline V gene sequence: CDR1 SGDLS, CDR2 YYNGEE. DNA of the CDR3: TGTGCCAGCAGCGTAGAACCCCTATCGTACGAGCAGTACTTC. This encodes CASSVEPLSYEQYF.

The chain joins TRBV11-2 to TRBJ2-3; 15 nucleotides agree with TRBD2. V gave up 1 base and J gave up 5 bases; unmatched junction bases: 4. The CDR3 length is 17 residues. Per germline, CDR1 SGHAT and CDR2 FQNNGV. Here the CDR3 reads CASSLAGLAGGGDTQYF. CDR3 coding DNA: TGTGCCAGCAGCTTAGCGGGACTAGCGGGAGGTGGAGATACGCAGTATTTT.

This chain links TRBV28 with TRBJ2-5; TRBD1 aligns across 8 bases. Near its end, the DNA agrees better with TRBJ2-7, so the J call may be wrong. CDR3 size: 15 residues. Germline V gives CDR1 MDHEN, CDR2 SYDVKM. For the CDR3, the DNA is TGTGCCAGCAGTTTATTACAGGGGGGTAGTTACGAGCAGTACTTC. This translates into CASSLLQGGSYEQYF.

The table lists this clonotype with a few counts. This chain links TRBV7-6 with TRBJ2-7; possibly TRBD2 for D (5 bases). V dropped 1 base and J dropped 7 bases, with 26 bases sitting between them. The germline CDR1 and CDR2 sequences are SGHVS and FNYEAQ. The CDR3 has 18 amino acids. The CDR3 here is CASSLVVGSGPPMREQYF. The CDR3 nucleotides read TGTGCCAGCAGCTTAGTGGTGGGGAGCGGACCCCCAATGCGGGAGCAGTACTTC.

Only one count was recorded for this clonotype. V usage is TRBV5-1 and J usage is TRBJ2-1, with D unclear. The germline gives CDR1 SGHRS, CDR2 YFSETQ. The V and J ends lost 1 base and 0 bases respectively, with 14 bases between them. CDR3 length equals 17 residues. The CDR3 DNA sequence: TGCGCCAGCAGCTTGAGGTCCACGGGTGACTCCTACAATGAGCAGTTCTTC. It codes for CASSLRSTGDSYNEQFF.

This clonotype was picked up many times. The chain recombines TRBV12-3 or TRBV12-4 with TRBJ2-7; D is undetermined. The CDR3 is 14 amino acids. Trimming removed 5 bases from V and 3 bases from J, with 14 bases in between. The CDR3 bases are TGTGCCAGCAGTCCCAGCGTCTTGAACTACGAGCAGTACTTC. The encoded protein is CASSPSVLNYEQYF.

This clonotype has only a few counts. The CDR3 reads CASSLAWTSGRISYEQYF. CDR3 in DNA: TGTGCCAGCAGCTTAGCCTGGACTAGCGGGAGGATCTCCTACGAGCAGTACTTC. The rearrangement links TRBV7-2 to TRBJ2-7; TRBD2 agrees at 14 bases. The length of the CDR3 is 18 residues. Germline V gene data show CDR1 as SGHTA and CDR2 as FQGNSA. The junction had 4 bases not matched to a gene; V was cut back by 0 bases and J by 0 bases.

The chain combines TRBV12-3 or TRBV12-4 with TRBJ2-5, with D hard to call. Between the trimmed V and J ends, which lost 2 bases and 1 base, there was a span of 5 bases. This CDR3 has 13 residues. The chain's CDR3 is CASSLMGQETQYF. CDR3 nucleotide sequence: TGTGCCAGCAGTTTAATGGGCCAAGAGACCCAGTACTTC.

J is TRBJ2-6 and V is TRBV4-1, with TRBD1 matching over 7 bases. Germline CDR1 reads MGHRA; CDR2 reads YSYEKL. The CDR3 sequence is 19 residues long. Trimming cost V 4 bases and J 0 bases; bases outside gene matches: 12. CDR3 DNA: TGCGCCAGCAGCCTTAAAAGAGGGGACAGTTCCTCTGGGGCCAACGTCCTGACTTTC. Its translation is CASSLKRGDSSSGANVLTF.

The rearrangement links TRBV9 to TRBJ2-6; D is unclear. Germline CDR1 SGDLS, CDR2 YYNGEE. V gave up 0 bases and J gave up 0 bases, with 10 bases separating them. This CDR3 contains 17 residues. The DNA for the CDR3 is TGTGCCAGCAGCGTAGCTCCCGCGAGCTCTGGGGCCAACGTCCTGACTTTC. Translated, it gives CASSVAPASSGANVLTF.

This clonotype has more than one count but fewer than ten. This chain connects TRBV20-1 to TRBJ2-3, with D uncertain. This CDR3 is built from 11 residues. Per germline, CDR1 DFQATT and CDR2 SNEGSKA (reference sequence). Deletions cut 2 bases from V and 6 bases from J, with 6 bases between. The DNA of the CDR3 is TGCAGTGCTAGAAACCGGGATACGCAGTATTTT. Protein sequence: CSARNRDTQYF.

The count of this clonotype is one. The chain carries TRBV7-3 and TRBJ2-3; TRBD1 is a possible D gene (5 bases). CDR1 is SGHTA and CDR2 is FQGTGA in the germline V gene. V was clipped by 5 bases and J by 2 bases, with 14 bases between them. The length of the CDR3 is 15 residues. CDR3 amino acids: CASSPTQVPTDTQYF. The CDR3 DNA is TGTGCCAGCAGCCCAACACAGGTGCCCACAGATACGCAGTATTTT.